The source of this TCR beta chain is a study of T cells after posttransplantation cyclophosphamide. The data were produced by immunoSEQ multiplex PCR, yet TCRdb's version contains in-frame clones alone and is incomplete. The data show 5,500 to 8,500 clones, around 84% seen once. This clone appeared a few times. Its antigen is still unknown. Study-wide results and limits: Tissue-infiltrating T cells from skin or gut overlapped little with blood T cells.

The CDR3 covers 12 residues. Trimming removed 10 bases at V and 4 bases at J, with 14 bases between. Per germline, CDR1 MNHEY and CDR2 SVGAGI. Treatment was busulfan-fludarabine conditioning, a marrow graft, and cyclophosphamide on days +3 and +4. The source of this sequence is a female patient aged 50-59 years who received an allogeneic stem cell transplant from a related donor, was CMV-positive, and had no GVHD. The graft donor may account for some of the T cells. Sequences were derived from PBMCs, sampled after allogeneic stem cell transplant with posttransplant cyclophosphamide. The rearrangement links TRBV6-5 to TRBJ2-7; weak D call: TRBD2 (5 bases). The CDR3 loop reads CATRGSAYEQYF. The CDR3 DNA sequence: TGTGCCACCCGGGGTAGCGCGTACGAGCAGTACTTC.